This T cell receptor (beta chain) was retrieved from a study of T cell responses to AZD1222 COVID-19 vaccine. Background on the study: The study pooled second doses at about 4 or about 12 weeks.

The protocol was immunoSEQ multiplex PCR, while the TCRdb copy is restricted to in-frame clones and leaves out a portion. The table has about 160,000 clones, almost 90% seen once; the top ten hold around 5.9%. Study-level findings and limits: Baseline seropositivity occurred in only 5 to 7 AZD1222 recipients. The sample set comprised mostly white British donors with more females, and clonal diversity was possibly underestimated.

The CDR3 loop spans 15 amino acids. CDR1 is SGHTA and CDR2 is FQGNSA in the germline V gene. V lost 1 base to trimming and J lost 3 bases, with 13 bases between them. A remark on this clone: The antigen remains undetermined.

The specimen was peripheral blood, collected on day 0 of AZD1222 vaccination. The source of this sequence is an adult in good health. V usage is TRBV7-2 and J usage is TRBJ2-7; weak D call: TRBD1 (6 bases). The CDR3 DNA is TGTGCCAGCAGCTTAGAGGTAGGGGGTATCTACGAGCAGTACTTC. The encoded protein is CASSLEVGGIYEQYF.